The T cell receptor beta chain described here comes from a study of T-cell memory formation after mild COVID-19. Concerning this clonotype itself: The antigen is not known.

CDR1 and CDR2 (germline): LGHDT, YNNKEL (reference sequence). Trimming pared 3 bases from V and 7 bases from J, leaving 29 bases between. This CDR3 contains 19 residues. Constant-segment-primed 5'RACE gave TCR alpha and TCR beta cDNA libraries with sample barcodes and UMIs. TCRdb independently ran MiXCR on the 5' RACE reads; one entry per CDR3 protein. The sample lists roughly 50,000 distinct CDR3 sequences; around 9.5% were seen once. Points from the study as a whole: There were some responding clones in pre-infection memory, which suggested that cross-reactive memory had joined.

The rearrangement links TRBV3-1 to TRBJ2-3; either TRBD1 or TRBD2 may fit D (5 bases each). The origin of this receptor is a man younger than 35 who had mild COVID-19 (a few samples of this study predate the infection). Cell type and time point are not known. Sequencing was performed on PBMCs or a T cell subset sorted from them (not recorded which). The CDR3 DNA reads TGTGCCAGCAGCCAGGGGCGGTTCCACCGGGACCAACCGTACTATACGCAGTATTTT. Translated, it gives CASSQGRFHRDQPYYTQYF.